The 5 T cell receptor beta chains below were found in one sample sequenced in a study of T cells in tuberculosis. Time point here: new active TB diagnosis, blood taken before or within 7 days of starting treatment. Data came from immunoSEQ multiplex PCR; TCRdb stores just in-frame clones and leaves some out. The sample holds about 38,000 clones; roughly 95% are singletons and the top ten take about 4.5%. The starting material was PBMCs, obtained at tuberculosis diagnosis. The receptor source for this set is an adult with tuberculosis.

V gene TRBV19 combines with J gene TRBJ2-3; possible D gene TRBD2, 6 bases. CDR3 size: 15 residues. V gave up 3 bases and J gave up 5 bases, with 15 bases separating them. Germline V CDR1 and CDR2: LNHDA, SQIVND (reference sequence). CDR3 sequence reads: CASSIQRAPQDTQYF. DNA of the CDR3: TGTGCCAGTAGTATCCAGCGGGCCCCTCAAGATACGCAGTATTTT.

The CDR3 loop reads CSVDQNYGYTF. The CDR3 nucleotides read TGCAGCGTTGACCAGAACTATGGCTACACCTTC. The rearrangement uses TRBV29-1 and TRBJ1-2; D unresolved. The CDR3 length is 11 residues. Germline CDR1 is SQVTM and CDR2 is ANQGSEA. The germline V and J ends were trimmed by 3 bases and 2 bases, with 4 bases remaining between them.

This chain links TRBV4-2 with TRBJ2-3; 13 bases align to TRBD2. Germline assignment: CDR1 LGHNA and CDR2 YNFKEQ. CDR3 length equals 19 residues. The V gene end was trimmed by 2 bases and the J gene end by 6 bases; junction bases not matched to a gene: 14. CDR3 region: CASSQRLAGGQDPRDTQYF. The CDR3 coding sequence is TGTGCCAGCAGCCAAAGACTAGCGGGGGGCCAGGATCCTCGGGATACGCAGTATTTT.

This rearrangement joins TRBV13 to TRBJ2-3; 12 bases are shared with TRBD2. Trimming at V came to 2 bases and at J to 3 bases, leaving 3 bases not matched to a gene. CDR1 PRHDT and CDR2 FYEKMQ come from the germline V gene (reference sequence). This CDR3 contains 16 residues. The CDR3 protein is CASSLLAGGETDTQYF. CDR3 sequence (DNA): TGTGCCAGCAGCTTACTAGCGGGGGGGGAGACAGATACGCAGTATTTT.

The chain has TRBV19 and TRBJ1-2; possibly TRBD1 for D (5 bases). In germline, CDR1 is LNHDA, CDR2 SQIVND (reference sequence). V lost 3 bases, J lost 10 bases, and 18 bases lay in between. This CDR3 has 14 residues. The CDR3 is CASSMTALGHPYTF. As DNA, the CDR3 is TGTGCCAGTAGTATGACGGCGCTTGGACACCCCTACACCTTC.